A single sample is the source of the 28 T cell receptor beta chains below, sequenced in a study of neurological immune-mediated disorders. TCRdb reanalysed the 5' RACE reads using MiXCR and keeps one entry per CDR3 protein. Of roughly 120,000 distinct CDR3 sequences in the sample, more than 2.5% are singletons; the top ten hold 1% to 1.5%. Sequencing used PBMCs. Receptors were obtained from a woman aged 25 to 39 with multiple sclerosis.

This clonotype was picked up many times. At one of its ends the junction is not consistent with the germline gene, which may arise from a read error. The chain links TRBV20-1 to TRBJ2-3; 10 positions agree with TRBD2. The CDR3 consists of 14 residues. Germline V gene data show CDR1 as DFQATT and CDR2 as SNEGSKA (reference sequence). CDR3 sequence (DNA): TGCAGTGTTAGAGCGGGAGGGCCAACAGATACGCAGTATTTT. Residues: CSVRAGGPTDTQYF.

This clonotype was picked up many times. The rearrangement links TRBV27 to TRBJ2-1; D uncertain. This CDR3 has 14 amino acids. V was pared by 2 bases and J by 8 bases, with 13 bases between. CDR1 MNHEY and CDR2 SMNVEV come from the germline V gene (reference sequence). The CDR3 DNA sequence: TGTGCCAGCAGTTTAACGGACCCAACGGATGAGCAGTTCTTC. Translation: CASSLTDPTDEQFF.

This clonotype was picked up many times. This chain uses TRBV10-2 with TRBJ2-1; TRBD2 matches at 8 bases. The CDR3 runs to 13 residues. The junction had 3 bases not matched to a gene; V was cut back by 7 bases and J by 4 bases. Germline CDR1 reads WSHSY; CDR2 reads SAAADI. CDR3 DNA sequence: TGCGCCAGCATGGCGGGGGGTTACAATGAGCAGTTCTTC. Its translation: CASMAGGYNEQFF.

This clonotype has a count of ten or more. This chain uses TRBV15 with TRBJ2-1, with D unclear. Germline assignment: CDR1 LNHNV and CDR2 YYDKDF (reference sequence). Between the trimmed V and J ends, which lost 0 bases and 4 bases, there was a span of 10 bases. The CDR3 consists of 15 residues. The CDR3 loop is CATSRESGQYNEQFF. CDR3 DNA: TGTGCCACCAGCAGAGAGTCAGGCCAGTACAATGAGCAGTTCTTC.

This clonotype was observed at least ten times. J is TRBJ2-7 and V is TRBV7-6; 10 bases match TRBD1. Germline lookup yields CDR1 SGHVS and CDR2 FNYEAQ. V dropped 4 bases and J dropped 5; count of bases not matched to a gene: 8. This CDR3 spans 15 amino acids. The CDR3 DNA sequence: TGTGCCAGCAGCTCCCCCGGGACAGGGGTCCACGAGCAGTACTTC. Protein sequence: CASSSPGTGVHEQYF.

In its sample, this clonotype was seen many times. This chain joins TRBV5-1 and TRBJ2-2; D perhaps matches TRBD2 (5 bases). V was cut by 0 bases and J by 5 bases, with 8 bases left in between. In germline, CDR1 is SGHRS, CDR2 YFSETQ. This CDR3 is built from 14 residues. This CDR3 is CASSLDSGTGELFF. CDR3 sequence (DNA): TGCGCCAGCAGCTTGGATTCGGGAACCGGGGAGCTGTTTTTT.

This clonotype has ten or more counts. The V call is TRBV6-5, the J call TRBJ1-2; D unclear. Germline lookup yields CDR1 MNHEY and CDR2 SVGAGI. V was cut by 5 bases and J by 0 bases, with 10 bases left in between. The CDR3 totals 14 residues. CDR3 sequence (DNA): TGTGCCAGCAGTGTGGACGGAGCTAACTATGGCTACACCTTC. Protein sequence: CASSVDGANYGYTF.

This clonotype came up many times. CDR3 sequence: CAISEGGVYEQYF. DNA for the CDR3: TGTGCCATCAGTGAAGGAGGAGTCTACGAGCAGTACTTC. This chain uses TRBV10-3 with TRBJ2-7; maybe TRBD2 (5 bases). Looked up from germline, CDR1 is ENHRY and CDR2 is SYGVKD. CDR3 length equals 13 residues. V was trimmed by 3 bases and J by 3 bases, leaving 9 bases between them.

The table lists this clonotype with many counts. The chain joins TRBV6-5 to TRBJ2-7; no reliable D call. The CDR3 runs 16 residues. Trimming took off 7 bases at V and 1 base at J, with 20 bases between the two ends. Germline V gene sequence: CDR1 MNHEY, CDR2 SVGAGI. CDR3 DNA: TGTGCCAGCACCTACAGTCGGACGTCGGCATCCTACGAGCAGTACTTC. This sequence encodes CASTYSRTSASYEQYF.

This clonotype was counted a few times. The V gene is TRBV12-3 or TRBV12-4, the J gene TRBJ1-2; no firm D call. V dropped 1 base and J dropped 3 bases, with 3 bases sitting between them. This CDR3 comprises 12 residues. The CDR3 DNA reads as TGTGCCAGCAGTTTAGGTCACTATGGCTACACCTTC. It yields the protein CASSLGHYGYTF.

This clonotype was recorded many times. The chain recombines TRBV20-1 with TRBJ2-1; 8 positions match TRBD2. Trimming at V came to 0 bases and at J to 10 bases, leaving 11 bases not matched to a gene. From germline, CDR1 is DFQATT and CDR2 SNEGSKA (reference sequence). The CDR3 contains 15 residues. This CDR3 reads CSARDAQGTRKEQFF. CDR3 bases: TGCAGTGCTAGAGATGCCCAGGGGACTAGGAAAGAGCAGTTCTTC.

This clonotype was counted many times. This rearrangement joins TRBV5-1 to TRBJ2-3; 10 bases are shared with TRBD2. The V gene's germline CDR1 is SGHRS and CDR2 YFSETQ. CDR3 length equals 16 residues. V was pared by 2 bases and J by 2 bases, with 5 bases of the junction left unmatched. The CDR3 bases are TGCGCCAGCAGCTTTCCACTAGCGGGGTTCACAGATACGCAGTATTTT. Protein sequence: CASSFPLAGFTDTQYF.

In this sample, this clonotype turned up many times. This chain joins TRBV6-2 or TRBV6-3 and TRBJ2-6; maybe TRBD2 (6 bases). CDR3 length: 17 residues. Germline loops: CDR1 MNHEY, CDR2 SVGEGT. Trimming took off 3 bases at V and 2 bases at J, with 14 bases between the two ends. Here the CDR3 DNA reads TGTGCCAGCAGTTATAGCCGGGGACTGCCTGGGGCCAACGTCCTGACTTTC. This translates into CASSYSRGLPGANVLTF.

This clonotype showed up many times. The chain combines TRBV2 with TRBJ1-5; D is uncertain. Between the trimmed V and J ends, which lost 3 bases and 2 bases, there was a span of 8 bases. Germline assignment: CDR1 SNHLY and CDR2 FYNNEI. The CDR3 runs to 14 residues. The CDR3 region has the DNA TGTGCCAGCAGTGAGGAGAGAGGCAATCAGCCCCAGCATTTT. Translating gives CASSEERGNQPQHF. The full variable domain, completed using reference TRBV2 and TRBJ1-5, is EPEVTQTPSHQVTQMGQEVILRCVPISNHLYFYWYRQILGQKVEFLVSFYNNEISEKSEIFDDQFSVERPDGSNFTLKIRSTKLEDSAMYFCASSEERGNQPQHFGDGTRLSIL.

This clonotype was detected ten times or more. The rearrangement uses TRBV5-1 and TRBJ2-5; tentatively, D is TRBD2 (5 bases). Trimming removed 4 bases at V and 1 base at J, with 14 bases between. The length of the CDR3 is 15 residues. In germline, CDR1 is SGHRS, CDR2 YFSETQ. The DNA for the CDR3 is TGCGCCAGCAGCGAGAGGGCAGCAATCCAAGAGACCCAGTACTTC. Its protein is CASSERAAIQETQYF.

This clonotype showed up many times. V gene TRBV6-5 combines with J gene TRBJ2-5, with 7 bases aligning to TRBD1. J lost 4 bases, V lost 6 bases, and 11 bases had no gene match. Germline V CDR1 and CDR2: MNHEY, SVGAGI. The CDR3 is 15 amino acids. This chain's CDR3 is CASSAATGLSETQYF. The CDR3 bases are TGTGCCAGCAGCGCCGCGACAGGGTTGTCAGAGACCCAGTACTTC.

In this sample, this clonotype turned up many times. This chain joins TRBV12-3 or TRBV12-4 and TRBJ1-1; 9 bases are shared with TRBD1. V shed 6 bases, J shed 4 bases, and the junction held 6 bases outside the gene matches. This CDR3 has 14 residues. For the CDR3, the DNA is TGTGCCAGCAGCCGAACAGGGGGCGGCACTGAAGCTTTCTTT. Encoded protein: CASSRTGGGTEAFF.

Many counts were recorded for this clonotype. The chain uses TRBV29-1 and TRBJ1-2; no definite D call. CDR3 length: 11 amino acids. The germline V and J ends were trimmed by 3 bases and 5 bases, with 7 bases remaining between them. Germline CDR1 reads SQVTM; CDR2 reads ANQGSEA. CDR3 coding DNA: TGCAGCGTTGACAGTTGGTATGGCTACACCTTC. Amino acid sequence: CSVDSWYGYTF.

This clonotype has ten or more counts. The rearrangement uses TRBV20-1 and TRBJ2-5; D remains ambiguous. Germline CDR1 DFQATT, CDR2 SNEGSKA (reference sequence). Trimming pared 5 bases from V and 2 bases from J, leaving 9 bases between. The CDR3 spans 12 residues. The CDR3 coding sequence is TGCAGTGCTCCCTGGGGTCAAGAGACCCAGTACTTC. Translating it yields CSAPWGQETQYF.

This clonotype was detected many times. CDR3 in amino acids: CASSQWTGANYGYTF. CDR3 DNA sequence: TGCGCCAGCAGCCAGTGGACAGGGGCTAACTATGGCTACACCTTC. This chain joins TRBV4-3 and TRBJ1-2; 9 bases line up with TRBD1. This CDR3 spans 15 amino acids. CDR1 and CDR2 (germline): LGHNA, YSLEER. With V trimmed by 3 bases and J by 0 bases, 2 bases remained unmatched.

The table lists this clonotype with many counts. The genes are TRBV20-1 and TRBJ2-3; 7 bases match TRBD2. The V and J ends lost 5 bases and 2 bases, in that order; junction bases with no gene match: 4. Germline CDR1 DFQATT, CDR2 SNEGSKA (reference sequence). This CDR3 spans 13 amino acids. The CDR3 sequence is CSALSGLTDTQYF. CDR3 nucleotide sequence: TGCAGTGCTCTTAGCGGGCTCACAGATACGCAGTATTTT.

This clonotype has ten or more counts. The chain links TRBV30 to TRBJ1-5, with D unclear. This CDR3 is built from 13 residues. Germline values: CDR1 GTSNPN, CDR2 SVGIG (reference sequence). With 6 bases removed from V and 3 bases from J, the gap between germline ends came to 12 bases. CDR3 region: CACSGNNNQPQHF. As DNA, the CDR3 is TGTGCCTGTTCCGGGAACAACAATCAGCCCCAGCATTTT.

The CDR3 region is CSARDREDQPQHF. CDR3 nucleotide sequence: TGCAGTGCTAGAGATAGAGAGGATCAGCCCCAGCATTTT. This chain joins TRBV20-1 and TRBJ1-5; no clear D gene. This CDR3 is built from 13 residues. CDR1 and CDR2 (germline): DFQATT, SNEGSKA (reference sequence). V gave up 0 bases and J gave up 5 bases, with 8 bases separating them.

The chain couples TRBV6-2 or TRBV6-3 to TRBJ1-1; 9 nucleotides match TRBD1. Germline V gene data show CDR1 as MNHEY and CDR2 as SVGEGT. Trimming cost V 7 bases and J 1 base; bases outside gene matches: 13. The CDR3 covers 17 residues. CDR3 sequence (DNA): TGTGCCAGCACCTACGACGACGGGACAGGGTGGAACACTGAAGCTTTCTTT. This sequence encodes CASTYDDGTGWNTEAFF.

This clonotype was counted at least ten times. The genes are TRBV20-1 and TRBJ2-7; D is ambiguous. V was clipped by 0 bases and J by 3 bases, with 9 bases between them. From germline, CDR1 is DFQATT and CDR2 SNEGSKA (reference sequence). The CDR3 covers 13 residues. The CDR3 bases are TGCAGTGCTAGAGATCAGATGGGCTACGAGCAGTACTTC. The encoded protein is CSARDQMGYEQYF.

In its sample, this clonotype was seen many times. The chain uses TRBV5-6 and TRBJ2-7; no firm D call. Germline V CDR1 and CDR2: SGHDT, YYEEEE. The V end lost 1 base, the J end lost 0 bases, and 2 bases lay between the germline ends. This CDR3 has 12 residues. CDR3 nucleotides: TGTGCCAGCAGCTTGCCCTCCTACGAGCAGTACTTC. As protein: CASSLPSYEQYF. Drawing the rest from reference TRBV5-6 and TRBJ2-7, the complete variable domain is DAGVTQSPTHLIKTRGQQVTLRCSPKSGHDTVSWYQQALGQGPQFIFQYYEEEERQRGNFPDRFSGHQFPNYSSELNVNALLLGDSALYLCASSLPSYEQYFGPGTRLTVT.

This clonotype was counted at least ten times. The V gene is TRBV5-1, the J gene TRBJ2-1; TRBD2 is a possible D gene (5 bases). This CDR3 region has 15 residues. Germline V gives CDR1 SGHRS, CDR2 YFSETQ. V was cut by 2 bases and J by 2 bases, with 11 bases left in between. CDR3 sequence reads: CASSFGRGTYNEQFF. CDR3 DNA sequence: TGCGCCAGCAGCTTTGGTCGGGGAACCTACAATGAGCAGTTCTTC.

In its sample, this clonotype was seen many times. The chain has TRBV5-1 and TRBJ2-1; 7 nucleotides line up with TRBD2. V was pared by 4 bases and J by 3 bases, with 10 bases of the junction left unmatched. Germline lookup yields CDR1 SGHRS and CDR2 YFSETQ. The CDR3 is 16 amino acids. Here the CDR3 reads CASSPVIPGGYNEQFF. CDR3 sequence (DNA): TGCGCCAGCAGCCCGGTTATTCCGGGGGGCTACAATGAGCAGTTCTTC.